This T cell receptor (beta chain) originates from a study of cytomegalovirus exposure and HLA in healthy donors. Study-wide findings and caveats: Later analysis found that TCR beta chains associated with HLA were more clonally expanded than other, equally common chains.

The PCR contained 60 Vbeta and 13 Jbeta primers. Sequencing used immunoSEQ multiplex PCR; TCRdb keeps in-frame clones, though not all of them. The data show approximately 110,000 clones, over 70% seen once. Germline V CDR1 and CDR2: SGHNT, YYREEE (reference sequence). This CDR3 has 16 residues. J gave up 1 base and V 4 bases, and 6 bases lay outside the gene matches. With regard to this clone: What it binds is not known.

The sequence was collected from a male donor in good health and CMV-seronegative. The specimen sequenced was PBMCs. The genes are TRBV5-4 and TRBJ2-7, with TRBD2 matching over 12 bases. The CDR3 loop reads CASSDGLAGWSYEQYF. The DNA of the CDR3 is TGTGCCAGCAGCGATGGACTAGCGGGATGGTCCTACGAGCAGTACTTC.